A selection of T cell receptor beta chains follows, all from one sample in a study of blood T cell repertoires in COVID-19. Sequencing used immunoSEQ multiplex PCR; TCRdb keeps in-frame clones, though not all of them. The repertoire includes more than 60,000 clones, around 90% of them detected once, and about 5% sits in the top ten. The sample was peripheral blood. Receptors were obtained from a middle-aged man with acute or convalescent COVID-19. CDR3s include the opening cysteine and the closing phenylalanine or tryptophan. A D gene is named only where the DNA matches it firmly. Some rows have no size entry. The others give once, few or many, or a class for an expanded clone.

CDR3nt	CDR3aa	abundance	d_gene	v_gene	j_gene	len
TGTGCCAGCAGCTGGCAAAATTCACCCCTCCACTTT	CASSWQNSPLHF	NA	NA	TRBV7-9	TRBJ1-6	12
TGTGCCAGCTCACCAGGGAACAGGGGGGATTCTGAAGCTTTCTTT	CASSPGNRGDSEAFF	NA	TRBD1	TRBV18	TRBJ1-1	15
TGCAGCGTTGAAGATTCTATGGAGGCAGGGGGCAGGAGTGGTGGAGAGACCCAGTACTTC	CSVEDSMEAGGRSGGETQYF	NA	TRBD1	TRBV29-1	TRBJ2-5	20
TGTGCCAGCAGCTTAGCTCGCACAGCCACTGAAGCTTTCTTT	CASSLARTATEAFF	NA	NA	TRBV7-9	TRBJ1-1	14
TGTGCCACCAAGCTTAGAAGTAAGGGGTACCAAGAGACCCAGTACTTC	CATKLRSKGYQETQYF	few	NA	TRBV11-2	TRBJ2-5	16
TGCAGCGTTGCGTCCAGGCAAGAGACCCAGTACTTC	CSVASRQETQYF	NA	NA	TRBV29-1	TRBJ2-5	12
TGTGCCAGCAGCTTCCCAGGGGCGGATACGCAGTATTTT	CASSFPGADTQYF	NA	NA	TRBV7-9	TRBJ2-3	13
TGTGCCAGCAGGGACAGGAAACGGGGGGAAAAACTGTTTTTT	CASRDRKRGEKLFF	NA	TRBD1	TRBV6-5	TRBJ1-4	14
TGTGCCAGCAGTTACCCGGGACTAGCGGGAGCACGAGAGCAGTACTTC	CASSYPGLAGAREQYF	NA	TRBD2	TRBV6-2/TRBV6-3	TRBJ2-7	16
TGTGCCAGCTCGGGGACAGGGCGTGGCGAGCAGTACTTC	CASSGTGRGEQYF	NA	TRBD1	TRBV18	TRBJ2-7	13
TGTGCCAGCAGCTCCCGGACAGGGGTAAGCAATCAGCCCCAGCATTTT	CASSSRTGVSNQPQHF	NA	TRBD1	TRBV27	TRBJ1-5	16
TGCAGCGTTGACTCAGGGTTTAAAGAGACCCAGTACTTC	CSVDSGFKETQYF	NA	NA	TRBV29-1	TRBJ2-5	13
TGTGCCAGCAGCTCGCTTAGGGGTAGCACAGATACGCAGTATTTT	CASSSLRGSTDTQYF	NA	NA	TRBV7-2	TRBJ2-3	15
TGTGCCACCAGCGACAGGGTAGGTAGCAATCAGCCCCAGCATTTT	CATSDRVGSNQPQHF	NA	TRBD1	TRBV24-1	TRBJ1-5	15
TGTGCCAGCAGCCCGATGCCAGGGACAGGGGCCCCTAGCTCCTACAATGAGCAGTTCTTC	CASSPMPGTGAPSSYNEQFF	NA	TRBD1	TRBV7-6	TRBJ2-1	20
TGTGCCAGCAGTACGGGACAGGGTCAGAATGGCTACACCTTC	CASSTGQGQNGYTF	NA	TRBD1	TRBV6-6	TRBJ1-2	14
TGTGCCAGCAGCCCTCGGACTAGCGGGAGGGGAGGTGAGCAGTTCTTC	CASSPRTSGRGGEQFF	NA	TRBD2	TRBV7-8	TRBJ2-1	16
TGTGCCAGTAGTATTCAGGGAAACTATGGCTACACCTTC	CASSIQGNYGYTF	NA	NA	TRBV19	TRBJ1-2	13
TGTGCCAGCAGTGCGAGGGTTCAGCCCCAGCATTTT	CASSARVQPQHF	NA	NA	TRBV6-2/TRBV6-3	TRBJ1-5	12
TGTGCCAGCAGCTTTACGGAGGCCCATACATCCTACGAGCAGTACTTC	CASSFTEAHTSYEQYF	NA	NA	TRBV5-6	TRBJ2-7	16
TGCGCCAGCAGCTTGACAGGGGGCGCCTACGAGCAGTACTTC	CASSLTGGAYEQYF	NA	TRBD1	TRBV5-1	TRBJ2-7	14
TGTGCCAGCACCTTCGGAAGGAGCTACGAGCAGTACTTC	CASTFGRSYEQYF	NA	NA	TRBV7-9	TRBJ2-7	13
TGTGCCAGCAGCCCCGGGACTAGCGGGAACTATGAGCAGTTCTTC	CASSPGTSGNYEQFF	NA	TRBD2	TRBV2	TRBJ2-1	15
TGTGCCAGCTCACCACCCGACAGGGAAGTCAAAAACATTCAGTACTTC	CASSPPDREVKNIQYF	NA	TRBD1	TRBV18	TRBJ2-4	16
TGTGCCACCAGCAGAACATTAGGACAGCCCTACGAGCAGTACTTC	CATSRTLGQPYEQYF	NA	NA	TRBV15	TRBJ2-7	15
TGTGCCAGCAGTTACTTCAGGGGGACGGGCAATCAGCCCCAGCATTTT	CASSYFRGTGNQPQHF	NA	TRBD1	TRBV6-2/TRBV6-3	TRBJ1-5	16
TGCAGCGTCACCCCTCCTAGCGGGACCACCCAAGAGACCCAGTACTTC	CSVTPPSGTTQETQYF	NA	TRBD2	TRBV29-1	TRBJ2-5	16
TGTGCCAGCAGTTACACAAAGGGGGCAGGACAGCCCCAGCATTTT	CASSYTKGAGQPQHF	NA	TRBD1	TRBV6-5	TRBJ1-5	15
TGTGCCAGCAGTCCCCAGGGACTAGCGGACTTCTACGAGCAGTACTTC	CASSPQGLADFYEQYF	NA	TRBD2	TRBV27	TRBJ2-7	16
TGTGCCAGCTCACTACTAGCGGGAGCCGGGGAGCTGTTTTTT	CASSLLAGAGELFF	NA	TRBD2	TRBV18	TRBJ2-2	14
TGTGCCAGCAGCTTCGCAGGGGTGGTCGGCGAGCAGTACTTC	CASSFAGVVGEQYF	NA	NA	TRBV5-4	TRBJ2-7	14
TGTGCCAGCTCACCACTAGTCGAGGAGACCCAGTACTTC	CASSPLVEETQYF	NA	NA	TRBV18	TRBJ2-5	13
TGTGCCAGCAGCCTACTAGCGGGAGGCCGTAGCACAGATACGCAGTATTTT	CASSLLAGGRSTDTQYF	NA	TRBD2	TRBV7-9	TRBJ2-3	17
TGTGCCAGCAGCCAAGCAACCTACGAGCAGTACTTC	CASSQATYEQYF	NA	NA	TRBV3-1/TRBV3-2	TRBJ2-7	12
TGTGCCAGCAGCCTGGGCACGGGGGACCCCTACGAGCAGTACTTC	CASSLGTGDPYEQYF	NA	NA	TRBV11-3	TRBJ2-7	15
TGTGCCAGCAACAGACAGGGATACAATGAGCAGTTCTTC	CASNRQGYNEQFF	once	TRBD1	TRBV5-6	TRBJ2-1	13
TGTGCCAGTAGTGCAGGACAGGGGGCCACGACGTATAACTATGGCTACACCTTC	CASSAGQGATTYNYGYTF	NA	TRBD1	TRBV19	TRBJ1-2	18
TGCGCCAGCAGCCCAGCCGACGGAGTCTATGGCTACACCTTC	CASSPADGVYGYTF	NA	NA	TRBV5-1	TRBJ1-2	14
TGTGCCAGCAGCTTCCGGACAGGGACTAACACCGGGGAGCTGTTTTTT	CASSFRTGTNTGELFF	NA	TRBD1	TRBV7-2	TRBJ2-2	16
TGTGCCAGCAGTTCCCGGGGGGCCGCGTATCAGCCCCAGCATTTT	CASSSRGAAYQPQHF	NA	NA	TRBV6-6	TRBJ1-5	15
TGTGCCAGCAGCGTAGGTCACTCTGGGGCCAACGTCCTGACTTTC	CASSVGHSGANVLTF	NA	NA	TRBV9	TRBJ2-6	15
TGTGCCAGCTCACCTCAGGGGCATCACCCGACCACGTTCACAGATACGCAGTATTTT	CASSPQGHHPTTFTDTQYF	once	NA	TRBV18	TRBJ2-3	19
TGTGCCTGGAGTGTACGAGGGACAGGGGGCGCTGGTGGTACGCAGTATTTT	CAWSVRGTGGAGGTQYF	NA	TRBD1	TRBV30	TRBJ2-3	17
TGCAGCGTTGCGTGGGGCGGGACCTACGAGCAGTACTTC	CSVAWGGTYEQYF	NA	NA	TRBV29-1	TRBJ2-7	13
TGTGCCAGTAGTAGAGACAGGGATAGCAATCAGCCCCAGCATTTT	CASSRDRDSNQPQHF	NA	TRBD1	TRBV19	TRBJ1-5	15
TGTGCCAGCAGTTATGGACAGGTCCAAGCTTTCTTT	CASSYGQVQAFF	few	TRBD1	TRBV6-6	TRBJ1-1	12
TGTGCCAGCAGCCTGACTAACGGGCCCTACGAGCAGTACTTC	CASSLTNGPYEQYF	NA	NA	TRBV7-2	TRBJ2-7	14
TGTGCCAGCAGCCCGGGACGGGGACTAACCTACGAGCAGTACTTC	CASSPGRGLTYEQYF	once	TRBD2	TRBV9	TRBJ2-7	15
TGTGCCAGCTCACCGCGTCGAGTTGGCACTGAAGCTTTCTTT	CASSPRRVGTEAFF	NA	NA	TRBV18	TRBJ1-1	14
TGTGCCAGCAGCCAAGTTGGAGGGAGCTCTGGAAACACCATATATTTT	CASSQVGGSSGNTIYF	NA	NA	TRBV3-1/TRBV3-2	TRBJ1-3	16
TGTGCCAGCAGTGCCGAACTAGCGGGGGGGAATGAGCAGTTCTTC	CASSAELAGGNEQFF	NA	TRBD2	TRBV2	TRBJ2-1	15
TGTGCCAGCAGCCCGATCCGGGACAGGGGCCACGAGCAGTACTTC	CASSPIRDRGHEQYF	NA	TRBD1	TRBV14	TRBJ2-7	15
TGTGCCAGCAGTTTATCGAGACACCGGTACGAGCAGTACTTC	CASSLSRHRYEQYF	NA	NA	TRBV27	TRBJ2-7	14
TGTGCCAGCAGCTTACTGCGGGCCTACGAGCAGTACTTC	CASSLLRAYEQYF	NA	NA	TRBV7-2	TRBJ2-7	13
TGCAGCGTTGAAGATGTCAGCGCTATTATGAACACTGAAGCTTTCTTT	CSVEDVSAIMNTEAFF	NA	NA	TRBV29-1	TRBJ1-1	16